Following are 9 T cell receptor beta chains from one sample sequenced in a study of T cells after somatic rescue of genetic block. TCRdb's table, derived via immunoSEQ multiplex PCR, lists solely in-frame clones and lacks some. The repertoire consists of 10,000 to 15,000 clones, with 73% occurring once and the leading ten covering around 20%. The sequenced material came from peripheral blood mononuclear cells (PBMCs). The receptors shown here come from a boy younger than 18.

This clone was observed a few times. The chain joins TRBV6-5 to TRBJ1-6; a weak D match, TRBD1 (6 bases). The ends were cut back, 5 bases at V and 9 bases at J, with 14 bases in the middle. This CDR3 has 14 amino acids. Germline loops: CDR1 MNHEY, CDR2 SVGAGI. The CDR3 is CASSKGHSGSPLHF. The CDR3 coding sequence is TGTGCCAGCAGTAAGGGACACTCAGGTTCACCCCTCCACTTT.

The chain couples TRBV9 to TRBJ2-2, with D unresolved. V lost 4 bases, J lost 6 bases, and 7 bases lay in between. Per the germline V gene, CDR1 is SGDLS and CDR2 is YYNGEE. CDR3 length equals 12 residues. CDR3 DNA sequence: TGTGCCAGCAGCCCTGTTGCCGGGGAGCTGTTTTTT. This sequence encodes CASSPVAGELFF. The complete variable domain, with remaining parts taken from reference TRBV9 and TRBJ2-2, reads DSGVTQTPKHLITATGQRVTLRCSPRSGDLSVYWYQQSLDQGLQFLIQYYNGEERAKGNILERFSAQQFPDLHSELNLSSLELGDSALYFCASSPVAGELFFGEGSRLTVL.

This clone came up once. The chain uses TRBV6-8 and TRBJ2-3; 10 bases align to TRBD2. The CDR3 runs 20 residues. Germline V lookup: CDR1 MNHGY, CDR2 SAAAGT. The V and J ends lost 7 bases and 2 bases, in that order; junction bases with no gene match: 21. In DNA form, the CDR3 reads TGTGCCAGCATAAATACCAGAGGAGGCCGAACTAGCGGGACCACAGATACGCAGTATTTT. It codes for CASINTRGGRTSGTTDTQYF.

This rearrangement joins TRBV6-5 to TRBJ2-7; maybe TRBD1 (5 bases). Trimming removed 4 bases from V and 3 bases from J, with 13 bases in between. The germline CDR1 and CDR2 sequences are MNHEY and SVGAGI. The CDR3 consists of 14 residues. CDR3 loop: CASSFRIRGYEQYF. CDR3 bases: TGTGCCAGCAGTTTCAGGATAAGGGGCTACGAGCAGTACTTC.

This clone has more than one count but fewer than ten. This chain's CDR3 is CAISAPGLAGEQFF. Written as DNA, the CDR3 is TGTGCCATCAGTGCCCCGGGACTAGCCGGCGAGCAGTTCTTC. The J gene is TRBJ2-1, the V gene TRBV10-3; 9 bases line up with TRBD2. J was trimmed by 10 bases and V by 4 bases; bases with no gene match: 8. Germline CDR1 and CDR2: ENHRY and SYGVKD. The CDR3 consists of 14 residues.

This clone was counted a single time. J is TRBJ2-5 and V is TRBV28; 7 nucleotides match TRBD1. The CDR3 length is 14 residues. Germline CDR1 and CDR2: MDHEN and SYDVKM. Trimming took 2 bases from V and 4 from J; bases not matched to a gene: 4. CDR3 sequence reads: CASSLVQGRETQYF. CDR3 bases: TGTGCCAGCAGTTTAGTACAGGGGAGAGAGACCCAGTACTTC.

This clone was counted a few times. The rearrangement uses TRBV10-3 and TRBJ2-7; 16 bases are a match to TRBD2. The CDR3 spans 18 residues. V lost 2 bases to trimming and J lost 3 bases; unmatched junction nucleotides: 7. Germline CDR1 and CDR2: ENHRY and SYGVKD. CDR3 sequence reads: CAISEVPGLAGGVYEQYF. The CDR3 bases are TGTGCCATCAGTGAGGTCCCGGGACTAGCGGGAGGGGTCTACGAGCAGTACTTC.

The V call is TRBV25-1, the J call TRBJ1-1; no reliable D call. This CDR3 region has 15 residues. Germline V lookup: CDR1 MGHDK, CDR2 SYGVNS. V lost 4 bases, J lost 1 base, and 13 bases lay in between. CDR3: CASSGVRGANTEAFF. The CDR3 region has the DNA TGTGCCAGCAGTGGGGTACGGGGTGCGAACACTGAAGCTTTCTTT. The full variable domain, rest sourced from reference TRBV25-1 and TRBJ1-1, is EADIYQTPRYLVIGTGKKITLECSQTMGHDKMYWYQQDPGMELHLIHYSYGVNSTEKGDLSSESTVSRIRTEHFPLTLESARPSHTSQYLCASSGVRGANTEAFFGQGTRLTVV.

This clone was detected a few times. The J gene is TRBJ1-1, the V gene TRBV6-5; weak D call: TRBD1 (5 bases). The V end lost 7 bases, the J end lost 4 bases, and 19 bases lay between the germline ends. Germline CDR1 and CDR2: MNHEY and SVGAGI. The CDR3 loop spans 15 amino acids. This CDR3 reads CASTPGRGRGTEAFF. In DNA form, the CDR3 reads TGTGCCAGCACCCCGGGACGGGGCCGGGGCACTGAAGCTTTCTTT.